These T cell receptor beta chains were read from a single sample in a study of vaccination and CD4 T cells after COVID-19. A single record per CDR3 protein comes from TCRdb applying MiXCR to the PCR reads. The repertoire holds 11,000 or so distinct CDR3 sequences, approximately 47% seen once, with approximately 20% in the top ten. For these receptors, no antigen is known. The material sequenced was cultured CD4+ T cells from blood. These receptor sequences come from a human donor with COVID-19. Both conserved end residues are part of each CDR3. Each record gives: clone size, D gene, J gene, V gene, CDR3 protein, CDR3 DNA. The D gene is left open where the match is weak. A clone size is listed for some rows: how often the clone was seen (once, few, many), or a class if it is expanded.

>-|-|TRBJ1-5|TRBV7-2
CASSLRDQPQHF
TGTGCCAGCAGCTTGAGGGATCAGCCCCAGCATTTT
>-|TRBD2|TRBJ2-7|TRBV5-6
CASSLVAGNTYEQYF
TGTGCCAGCAGCTTGGTAGCGGGCAACACCTACGAGCAGTACTTC
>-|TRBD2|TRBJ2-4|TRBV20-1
CSARDPGRGLKNIQYF
TGCAGTGCTAGAGATCCCGGGCGGGGACTAAAAAACATTCAGTACTTC
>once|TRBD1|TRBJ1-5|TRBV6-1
CASSPTGGFWPQHF
TGTGCCAGCAGCCCGACAGGGGGGTTTTGGCCCCAGCATTTT
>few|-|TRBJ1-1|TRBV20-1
CSASTLGGYTEAFF
TGCAGTGCTAGCACCCTTGGGGGGTACACTGAAGCTTTCTTT
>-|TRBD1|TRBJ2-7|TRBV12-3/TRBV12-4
CASSLIGGGHEQYF
TGTGCCAGCAGTTTAATAGGGGGCGGCCACGAGCAGTACTTC
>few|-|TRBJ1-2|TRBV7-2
CASSLSGVYGYTF
TGTGCCAGCAGCTTATCCGGCGTCTATGGCTACACCTTC
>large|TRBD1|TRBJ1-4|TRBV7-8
CASSSNRGEREKLFF
TGTGCCAGCAGCTCCAACAGGGGAGAGCGTGAAAAACTGTTTTTT
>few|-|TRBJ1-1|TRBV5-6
CASSLWGLGKNTEAFF
TGTGCCAGCAGCTTGTGGGGGTTGGGGAAGAACACTGAAGCTTTCTTT
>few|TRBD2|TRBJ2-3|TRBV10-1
CASRALAESTDTQYF
TGCGCCAGCAGGGCACTAGCGGAGAGCACAGATACGCAGTATTTT
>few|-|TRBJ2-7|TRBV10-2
CASSVVAVYEQYF
TGCGCCAGCAGTGTCGTAGCGGTCTACGAGCAGTACTTC
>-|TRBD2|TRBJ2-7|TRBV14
CASSLLLAGTYEQYF
TGTGCCAGCAGCCTTCTCCTAGCGGGTACCTACGAGCAGTACTTC
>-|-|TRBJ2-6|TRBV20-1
CSARAVGANVLTF
TGCAGTGCTAGAGCCGTGGGGGCCAACGTCCTGACTTTC
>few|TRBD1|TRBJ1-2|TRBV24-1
CATSDGPRTGKNHGYTF
TGTGCCACCAGTGATGGGCCAAGGACAGGGAAGAATCATGGCTACACCTTC
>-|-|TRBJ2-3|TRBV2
CASGRVFGPSDTQYF
TGTGCCAGCGGGCGGGTATTCGGCCCGTCGGATACGCAGTATTTT
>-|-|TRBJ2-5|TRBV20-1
CSAEGQQETQYF
TGCAGTGCAGAGGGGCAGCAAGAGACCCAGTACTTC
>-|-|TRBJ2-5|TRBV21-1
CASSKSAQGEQETQYF
TGTGCCAGCAGCAAAAGTGCACAGGGTGAACAAGAGACCCAGTACTTC
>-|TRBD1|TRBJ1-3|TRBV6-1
CATKRQGASGNTIYF
TGTGCCACTAAACGACAGGGGGCCTCCGGAAACACCATATATTTT
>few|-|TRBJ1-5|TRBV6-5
CASSFTGANQPQHF
TGTGCCAGCAGTTTTACAGGAGCAAATCAGCCCCAGCATTTT
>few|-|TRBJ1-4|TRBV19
CASRRTDTNEKLFF
TGTGCCAGTAGACGGACAGATACTAATGAAAAACTGTTTTTT
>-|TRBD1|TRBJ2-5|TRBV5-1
CASSPGQGRETQYF
TGCGCCAGCAGCCCGGGACAGGGGAGAGAGACCCAGTACTTC
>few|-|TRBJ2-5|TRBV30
CAWRQGQETQYF
TGTGCCTGGCGTCAGGGTCAAGAGACCCAGTACTTC
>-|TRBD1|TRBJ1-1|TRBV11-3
CASSPPGTANTEAFF
TGTGCCAGCAGCCCCCCGGGGACAGCGAACACTGAAGCTTTCTTT
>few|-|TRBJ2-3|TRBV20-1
CSASEQDQVLNTQYF
TGCAGTGCTAGTGAACAGGACCAAGTCCTGAATACGCAGTATTTT
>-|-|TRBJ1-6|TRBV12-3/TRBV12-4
CASSLQGDRSPLHF
TGTGCCAGCAGCCTACAGGGAGATCGGTCACCCCTCCACTTT
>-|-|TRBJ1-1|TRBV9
CASSVAGVNTEAFF
TGTGCCAGCAGCGTAGCAGGGGTTAACACTGAAGCTTTCTTT
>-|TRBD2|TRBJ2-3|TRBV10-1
CASSGDAGGNTQYF
TGCGCCAGCAGTGGTGACGCGGGGGGGAATACGCAGTATTTT
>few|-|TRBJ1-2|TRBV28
CASREGIGYGYTF
TGTGCCAGCAGGGAGGGAATTGGCTATGGCTACACCTTC
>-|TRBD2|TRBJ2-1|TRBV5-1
CASSGGGRSYNEQFF
TGCGCCAGCAGCGGCGGGGGGCGGAGCTACAATGAGCAGTTCTTC
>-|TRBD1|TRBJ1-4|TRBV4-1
CASSQGTGARGEKLFF
TGCGCCAGCAGCCAGGGGACAGGGGCACGGGGTGAAAAACTGTTTTTT
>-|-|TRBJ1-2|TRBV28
CASSLSQVRGGYTF
TGTGCCAGCAGTTTATCACAGGTCCGGGGTGGCTACACCTTC
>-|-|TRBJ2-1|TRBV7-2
CASSHYPPGGGDHNEQFF
TGTGCCAGCAGCCACTACCCGCCGGGTGGCGGGGACCACAATGAGCAGTTCTTC
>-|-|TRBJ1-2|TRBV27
CASSRVGSGARSRGYTF
TGTGCCAGCAGTCGGGTTGGGTCAGGGGCAAGGTCTAGGGGCTACACCTTC
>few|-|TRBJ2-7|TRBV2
CASSTEGRYEQYF
TGTGCCAGCAGTACCGAGGGGCGATACGAGCAGTACTTC
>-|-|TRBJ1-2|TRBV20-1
CSASPGAGSGYTF
TGCAGTGCCAGCCCGGGGGCAGGGAGTGGCTACACCTTC
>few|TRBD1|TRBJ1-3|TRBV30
CAWSVRAGGSNTIYF
TGTGCCTGGAGTGTCCGGGCAGGGGGCTCAAACACCATATATTTT
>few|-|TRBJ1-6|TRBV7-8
CASSPSPQGQSYNSPLHF
TGTGCCAGCAGCCCGTCCCCGCAGGGCCAATCCTATAATTCACCCCTCCACTTT
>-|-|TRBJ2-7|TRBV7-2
CASSSPSTLSSYEQYF
TGTGCCAGCAGCTCCCCGAGCACCCTCAGCTCCTACGAGCAGTACTTC
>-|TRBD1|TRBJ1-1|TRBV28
CASNSAPGGNTEAFF
TGTGCCAGCAACTCCGCGCCAGGGGGGAACACTGAAGCTTTCTTT